The rows below give T cell receptor beta chains drawn from one sample of a study of shared clonotypes between healthy human individuals. Here immunoSEQ multiplex PCR was the method, and the copy in TCRdb shows in-frame clones only, minus some. The profile shows approximately 100,000 clones, 68% of them singletons. Material for sequencing was memory CD8+ T cells sorted from blood. Source of these receptors: a woman in her twenties or thirties in good health. The CDR3 runs from the conserved cysteine through the conserved F or W. D genes are given only for firm matches. The listing skips clone size in some rows; elsewhere it reads once, few, many or a size class.

cdr3_aa cdr3_nt v_call cdr3_length j_call d_call clone_size
CASSFSHITEAFF TGTGCCAGCAGTTTTTCTCATATAACTGAAGCTTTCTTT TRBV27 13 TRBJ1-1 NA NA
CASSSPRANVLTF TGTGCCAGCAGTTCCCCGAGGGCCAACGTCCTGACTTTC TRBV28 13 TRBJ2-6 NA NA
CAGGRDQQRDYSPTDTQYF TGTGCCGGAGGCCGCGACCAGCAGAGGGATTACAGCCCTACAGATACGCAGTATTTT TRBV9 19 TRBJ2-3 NA once
CASSDLRAPDQPQHF TGTGCCAGCAGTGATCTGCGGGCCCCTGATCAGCCCCAGCATTTT TRBV2 15 TRBJ1-5 NA NA
CASSLVVTGPRTGELFF TGCGCCAGCAGCTTGGTTGTGACAGGCCCAAGGACCGGGGAGCTGTTTTTT TRBV5-1 17 TRBJ2-2 NA NA
CASSLWGDNEQFF TGTGCCAGCAGCCTGTGGGGAGACAATGAGCAGTTCTTC TRBV7-9 13 TRBJ2-1 NA NA
CASSFETGRPGELFF TGTGCCAGCAGCTTTGAGACGGGAAGACCCGGGGAGCTGTTTTTT TRBV7-2 15 TRBJ2-2 NA NA
CASSLLTGEIGEKLFF TGTGCCAGCAGCTTGTTAACAGGGGAGATCGGAGAAAAACTGTTTTTT TRBV5-6 16 TRBJ1-4 TRBD1 NA
CASSYSSGSFNNEQFF TGTGCCAGCAGTTACTCTAGCGGGAGTTTCAACAATGAGCAGTTCTTC TRBV6-5 16 TRBJ2-1 TRBD2 NA
CASRVSWAGDGYTF TGTGCCAGCAGGGTATCGTGGGCAGGGGATGGCTACACCTTC TRBV5-5 14 TRBJ1-2 NA NA
CASSRRAVQGDYEQYF TGCGCCAGCAGCCGCCGCGCGGTTCAGGGAGACTACGAGCAGTACTTC TRBV4-1 16 TRBJ2-7 NA NA
CASSLVIMGQGAEQFF TGTGCCAGCAGCTTAGTGATTATGGGCCAAGGGGCTGAGCAGTTCTTC TRBV7-8 16 TRBJ2-1 NA NA
CASSEKREPDTQYF TGTGCCAGCAGTGAGAAGCGGGAGCCAGATACGCAGTATTTT TRBV6-1 14 TRBJ2-3 TRBD2 NA
CASSRLGDNTGELFF TGTGCCAGCAGTAGACTAGGGGATAACACCGGGGAGCTGTTTTTT TRBV6-5 15 TRBJ2-2 NA many
CASSPLLRDRVIGYGYTF TGTGCCAGCAGTCCCCTCCTCCGGGACAGGGTAATCGGCTATGGCTACACCTTC TRBV28 18 TRBJ1-2 TRBD1 NA
CASSLGYSNRPDTQYF TGTGCCAGCAGCTTAGGGTACTCTAATCGACCAGATACGCAGTATTTT TRBV7-6 16 TRBJ2-3 NA NA
CASTDGAGEAGELFF TGTGCCAGCACCGATGGGGCAGGGGAGGCCGGGGAGCTGTTTTTT TRBV28 15 TRBJ2-2 NA many
CASRPTGTIKDNEQFF TGTGCCAGCAGACCTACCGGGACAATTAAAGACAATGAGCAGTTCTTC TRBV27 16 TRBJ2-1 NA NA
CASSLGCDRGQRQPQHF TGTGCCAGCAGCTTAGGCTGTGACAGGGGGCAGAGACAGCCCCAGCATTTT TRBV13 17 TRBJ1-5 TRBD1 NA
CASSVRGIQETQYF TGTGCCAGCAGTGTTCGAGGGATACAAGAGACCCAGTACTTC TRBV6-5 14 TRBJ2-5 NA NA
CASSLVGAAYYEQYF TGTGCCAGCAGCTTAGTGGGAGCGGCGTACTACGAGCAGTACTTC TRBV11-2 15 TRBJ2-7 NA NA
CASSLWGGEETQYF TGTGCCAGCAGTTTATGGGGCGGTGAAGAGACCCAGTACTTC TRBV28 14 TRBJ2-5 NA NA
CASSDHEKLFF TGTGCCAGCTCCGATCATGAAAAACTGTTTTTT TRBV27 11 TRBJ1-4 NA NA
CASSRGTSTDTQYF TGTGCCAGCAGTAGGGGAACCTCCACAGATACGCAGTATTTT TRBV25-1 14 TRBJ2-3 NA few
CASSISLGSEQFF TGTGCCAGTAGTATCTCCCTGGGAAGTGAGCAGTTCTTC TRBV19 13 TRBJ2-1 NA NA
CARPLGGYTF TGTGCCCGACCCTTAGGGGGCTACACCTTC TRBV6-5 10 TRBJ1-2 NA once
CASSYGGATDTQYF TGTGCCAGCAGCTACGGGGGAGCAACAGATACGCAGTATTTT TRBV9 14 TRBJ2-3 NA few
CASSTSLEGTYEQYF TGTGCCAGCAGCACCTCGTTGGAGGGCACCTACGAGCAGTACTTC TRBV7-9 15 TRBJ2-7 NA NA
CASSFLTSGYEQYF TGTGCCAGCAGCTTTTTGACTAGCGGCTACGAGCAGTACTTC TRBV7-9 14 TRBJ2-7 TRBD2 NA
CASTPTSGYKQFF TGTGCCAGCACCCCGACTAGCGGGTACAAGCAGTTCTTC TRBV7-9 13 TRBJ2-1 TRBD2 NA
CSVEDPDPLTSGRTPVHTDTQYF TGCAGCGTTGAAGATCCGGACCCCTTAACTAGCGGGAGAACCCCGGTCCACACAGATACGCAGTATTTT TRBV29-1 23 TRBJ2-3 TRBD2 NA
CASSLMQGWGQPQHF TGTGCCAGCAGCTTAATGCAGGGGTGGGGGCAGCCCCAGCATTTT TRBV11-2 15 TRBJ1-5 NA NA
CASSLETGGDEKLFF TGTGCCAGCAGCTTAGAGACAGGGGGAGATGAAAAACTGTTTTTT TRBV7-9 15 TRBJ1-4 TRBD1 few
CAWSSGANSNQPQHF TGTGCCTGGAGTTCGGGAGCTAATAGCAATCAGCCCCAGCATTTT TRBV30 15 TRBJ1-5 NA NA
CAISEFAQRDEQYF TGTGCCATCAGTGAGTTCGCCCAGAGGGACGAGCAGTACTTC TRBV10-3 14 TRBJ2-7 NA NA
CAISSGRASETTDTQYF TGTGCCATCAGCAGCGGGAGGGCCTCAGAGACCACAGATACGCAGTATTTT TRBV10-3 17 TRBJ2-3 TRBD2 once